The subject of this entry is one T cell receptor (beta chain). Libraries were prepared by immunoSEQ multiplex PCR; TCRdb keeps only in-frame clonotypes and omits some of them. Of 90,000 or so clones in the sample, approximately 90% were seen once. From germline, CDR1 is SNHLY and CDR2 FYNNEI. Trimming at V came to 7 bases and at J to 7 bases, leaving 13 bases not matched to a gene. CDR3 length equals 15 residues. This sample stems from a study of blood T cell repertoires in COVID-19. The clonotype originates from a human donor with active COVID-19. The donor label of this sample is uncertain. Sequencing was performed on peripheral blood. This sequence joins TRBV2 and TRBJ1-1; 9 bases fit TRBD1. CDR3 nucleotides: TGTGCCAGCACGACCACACAGGGGGCGCGGAGTGAAGCTTTCTTT. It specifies CASTTTQGARSEAFF.